These 13 T cell receptor beta chains were all obtained from the same sample, sequenced in a study of response to subunit inactivated influenza vaccine (dated by TCRdb to the late 2010s). Library construction relied on RT-PCR. The listed sequencing device is Illumina HiSeq 2500. Through fastp at Q25 and MiXCR, TCRdb rebuilt clones from the public reads, retaining in-frame beta chains. Rows merge per CDR3 protein into single entries with the most common DNA and genes. Recorded for this sample are about 780,000 distinct CDR3 sequences; around 18% of them occurred a single time. The ten largest clones represent approximately 11% of the sample. The sequences come from PBMCs from blood, collected 4 to 6 days after vaccination. These receptors were collected from a man over 45 who received an inactivated influenza vaccine. Donor details come from another sample of the same person, matched by shared clones.

The chain carries TRBV7-2 and TRBJ2-2; D gene uncertain. This CDR3 region has 15 residues. The germline CDR1 and CDR2 sequences are SGHTA and FQGNSA. V gave up 5 bases and J gave up 1 base, with 11 bases separating them. CDR3 protein: CASSGTNLNTGELFF. The CDR3 coding sequence is TGTGCCAGCAGCGGTACTAACTTGAACACCGGGGAGCTGTTTTTT.

This chain joins TRBV7-8 and TRBJ2-1, with a weak D call TRBD1 (5 bases). Germline assignment: CDR1 SGHVS and CDR2 FQNEAQ. This CDR3 is 15 amino acids long. Trimming pared 1 base from V and 10 bases from J, leaving 17 bases between. For the CDR3, the DNA is TGTGCCAGCAGCTTAGTGGGTCGACAGTTCGGGGAGCAGTTCTTC. This translates into CASSLVGRQFGEQFF.

The chain is built from TRBV29-1 and TRBJ2-3, with 11 bases lining up with TRBD2. The CDR3 has 17 amino acids. Losses at the gene ends were 7 bases for V and 4 bases for J; bases not matched to a gene: 16. Germline V lookup: CDR1 SQVTM, CDR2 ANQGSEA. CDR3 DNA: TGCAGCGCCGAAGATGGTCCTAGCGGGAGGATGGCAGATACGCAGTATTTT. Translated, it gives CSAEDGPSGRMADTQYF.

Only a few counts were recorded for this clonotype. The V call is TRBV5-6, the J call TRBJ2-3; D gene unclear. Trimming stripped 1 base from V and 1 base from J, with 10 bases between. This CDR3 comprises 15 residues. The germline V gene has CDR1 SGHDT and CDR2 YYEEEE. CDR3 DNA sequence: TGTGCCAGCAGCTTGTACTACCCCCGCACAGATACGCAGTATTTT. The encoded protein is CASSLYYPRTDTQYF. Using reference TRBV5-6 and TRBJ2-3 for the parts outside the CDR3, the full variable domain is DAGVTQSPTHLIKTRGQQVTLRCSPKSGHDTVSWYQQALGQGPQFIFQYYEEEERQRGNFPDRFSGHQFPNYSSELNVNALLLGDSALYLCASSLYYPRTDTQYFGPGTRLTVL.

V gene TRBV3-1 combines with J gene TRBJ2-4; TRBD2 might be the D (6 bases). This CDR3 spans 15 amino acids. V was shortened by 4 bases and J by 6 bases, with 16 bases between the two germline ends. From germline, CDR1 is LGHDT and CDR2 YNNKEL (reference sequence). The CDR3 region has the DNA TGTGCCAGCAGCCCCCCCGGGACTTCAGGAAACATTCAGTACTTC. It codes for CASSPPGTSGNIQYF.

The chain couples TRBV20-1 to TRBJ2-1; 7 bases line up with TRBD1. V gave up 8 bases and J gave up 7 bases; unmatched junction bases: 8. The CDR3 sequence is 12 residues long. Germline assignment: CDR1 DFQATT and CDR2 SNEGSKA (reference sequence). The CDR3 region is CSTLGRGNEQFF. The CDR3 region has the DNA TGCAGTACTTTGGGCAGGGGGAATGAGCAGTTCTTC.

This clonotype was recorded once. J is TRBJ2-4 and V is TRBV4-2; D is perhaps TRBD1 or TRBD2 (5 bases each). The germline CDR1 and CDR2 sequences are LGHNA and YNFKEQ. This CDR3 has 18 residues. The V end lost 0 bases, the J end lost 0 bases, and 15 bases lay between the germline ends. CDR3 region: CASSQEGTRGLAKNIQYF. DNA for the CDR3: TGTGCCAGCAGCCAAGAGGGTACCCGGGGCCTAGCCAAAAACATTCAGTACTTC.

The rearrangement uses TRBV11-2 and TRBJ2-5; the match to TRBD1 covers 9 bases. Germline-derived CDR1 and CDR2 are SGHAT and FQNNGV. The CDR3 loop spans 17 amino acids. Losses at the gene ends were 0 bases for V and 4 bases for J; bases not matched to a gene: 9. The CDR3 sequence: CASSLEFSGGQGETQYF. The CDR3 nucleotides are TGTGCCAGCAGCTTAGAATTCTCTGGGGGACAGGGAGAGACCCAGTACTTC.

The chain combines TRBV5-1 with TRBJ1-6; D gene unclear. Between the trimmed V and J ends, which lost 7 bases and 0 bases, there was a span of 11 bases. CDR1 is SGHRS and CDR2 is YFSETQ in the germline V gene. This CDR3 spans 15 amino acids. The CDR3: CASAGSSSYNSPLHF. CDR3 coding DNA: TGCGCCAGCGCGGGCAGCAGCTCCTATAATTCACCCCTCCACTTT.

This clonotype was detected a few times. The genes are TRBV12-3 or TRBV12-4 and TRBJ2-5; D may be TRBD1 (5 bases). Trimming left V 4 bases short and J 5 bases short, with 11 bases between. This CDR3 spans 13 amino acids. The chain's CDR3 is CASSSLRGETQYF. The CDR3 DNA reads as TGTGCCAGCAGTTCCTTAAGGGGTGAGACCCAGTACTTC.

The chain carries TRBV6-2 or TRBV6-3 and TRBJ1-2, with D unresolved. Deletions cut 2 bases from V and 5 bases from J, with 9 bases between. CDR3 length: 13 residues. CDR1 and CDR2 (germline): MNHEY, SVGEGT. The CDR3, as DNA: TGTGCCAGCAGTTACGAGTCGGCGTATGGCTACACCTTC. It yields the protein CASSYESAYGYTF.

This clonotype was recorded at least ten times. CDR3 protein: CASGGREGGELFF. The CDR3 DNA follows: TGTGCCAGCGGCGGGAGAGAAGGCGGGGAGCTGTTTTTT. The rearrangement links TRBV27 to TRBJ2-2; the match to TRBD2 covers 7 bases. The CDR3 runs to 13 residues. The ends lost 8 bases at V and 7 bases at J; junction bases unmatched: 7. From germline, CDR1 is MNHEY and CDR2 SMNVEV (reference sequence).

This clonotype was seen a few times. The chain carries TRBV5-1 and TRBJ1-2; a possible D gene is TRBD1 (6 bases). Germline V CDR1 and CDR2: SGHRS, YFSETQ. Trimming stripped 5 bases from V and 8 bases from J, with 16 bases between. This CDR3 is 13 amino acids long. CDR3 in amino acids: CASRLGQGWGYTF. CDR3 in DNA: TGCGCCAGCAGGCTCGGTCAGGGGTGGGGCTACACCTTC.